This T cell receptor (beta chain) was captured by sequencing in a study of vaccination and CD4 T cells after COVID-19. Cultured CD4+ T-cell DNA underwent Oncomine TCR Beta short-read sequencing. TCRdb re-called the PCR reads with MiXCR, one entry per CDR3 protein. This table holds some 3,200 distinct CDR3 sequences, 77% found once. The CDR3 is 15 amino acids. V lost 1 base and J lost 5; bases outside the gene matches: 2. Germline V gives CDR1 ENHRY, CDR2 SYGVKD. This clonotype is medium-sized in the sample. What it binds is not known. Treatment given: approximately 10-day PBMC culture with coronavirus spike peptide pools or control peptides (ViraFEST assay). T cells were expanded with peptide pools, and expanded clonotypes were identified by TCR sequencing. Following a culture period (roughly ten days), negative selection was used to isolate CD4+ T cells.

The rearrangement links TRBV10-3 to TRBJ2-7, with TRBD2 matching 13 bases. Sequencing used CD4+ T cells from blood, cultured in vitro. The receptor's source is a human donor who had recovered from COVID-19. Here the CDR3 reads CAISELGLAGDEQYF. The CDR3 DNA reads TGTGCCATCAGTGAGTTAGGACTAGCGGGGGACGAGCAGTACTTC.